A selection of T cell receptor beta chains follows, all from one sample in a study of regulatory T cells in long-lasting Graves disease. TCRdb used MiXCR to reprocess the multiplex PCR reads, holding one entry per CDR3 protein. The sample has some 440,000 distinct CDR3 sequences; around 20% are singletons. The sequencing used peripheral blood mononuclear cells (PBMCs), collected when the disease was refractory, from a patient treated with antithyroid drugs. The receptors were sampled from a female donor with Graves disease. The CDR3 runs from the conserved cysteine through the conserved F or W. D genes are given only for firm matches. Only part of the rows carry a size: once, few, many, or a class if the clone is expanded.

CASSQRQGMNTGELFF,TGTGCCAGCAGCCAACGACAGGGGATGAACACCGGGGAGCTGTTTTTT,TRBD1,16,TRBV4-2,TRBJ2-2,NA
CASSSSTGRNQPQHF,TGTGCCAGCAGCTCCTCGACAGGGAGGAATCAGCCCCAGCATTTT,TRBD1,15,TRBV13,TRBJ1-5,many
CATSDFTAGGPGELFF,TGTGCCACCAGTGATTTTACGGCGGGAGGGCCCGGGGAGCTGTTTTTT,TRBD2,16,TRBV24-1,TRBJ2-2,few
CASSINRVATGELFF,TGTGCCAGTAGTATTAACAGGGTCGCCACCGGGGAGCTGTTTTTT,NA,15,TRBV19,TRBJ2-2,few
CASSIGSEQFF,TGTGCCAGTAGTATAGGTAGTGAGCAGTTCTTC,NA,11,TRBV19,TRBJ2-1,NA
CASSLDGQGNEQFF,TGTGCCAGCAGCTTAGATGGCCAGGGCAATGAGCAGTTCTTC,NA,14,TRBV11-3,TRBJ2-1,NA
CASSEYYAALLFF,TGTGCCAGCAGTGAATATTACGCGGCTCTGCTGTTTTTT,NA,13,TRBV25-1,TRBJ1-4,many
CASSPDRGPTYEQYF,TGTGCCAGCAGCCCCGACAGGGGGCCAACCTACGAGCAGTACTTC,TRBD1,15,TRBV12-3/TRBV12-4,TRBJ2-7,many
CASGRQKDQPQHF,TGTGCCAGCGGGAGACAGAAGGATCAGCCCCAGCATTTT,NA,13,TRBV7-8,TRBJ1-5,few
CASSSGQGVGTQYF,TGTGCCAGCAGTTCAGGACAGGGGGTGGGGACCCAGTACTTC,TRBD1,14,TRBV27,TRBJ2-5,many
CAISYKAKNIQYF,TGTGCCATCAGCTACAAAGCCAAAAACATTCAGTACTTC,NA,13,TRBV10-3,TRBJ2-4,NA
CASSDQGHEQYF,TGTGCCAGCAGCGACCAGGGGCACGAGCAGTACTTC,NA,12,TRBV13,TRBJ2-7,many
CASRQIGTDLAEQYF,TGTGCCAGCAGACAAATAGGGACAGACTTGGCCGAGCAGTACTTC,TRBD1,15,TRBV6-1,TRBJ2-7,once
CASSYSHGRAGSQPQHF,TGTGCCAGCAGTTACTCGCATGGAAGGGCAGGCTCGCAGCCCCAGCATTTT,NA,17,TRBV6-5,TRBJ1-5,NA
CSVIYRRDRGHQNTEAFF,TGCAGCGTTATCTACCGCCGGGACAGGGGGCACCAAAACACTGAAGCTTTCTTT,TRBD1,18,TRBV29-1,TRBJ1-1,NA
CATSDGTTGPVYGYTF,TGTGCCACCAGTGATGGTACTACAGGACCGGTGTATGGCTACACCTTC,NA,16,TRBV24-1,TRBJ1-2,NA
CASSYSREGLGYTF,TGTGCCAGCAGTTACTCGAGGGAGGGGCTTGGCTACACCTTC,NA,14,TRBV6-5,TRBJ1-2,NA
CASSVANGYTF,TGTGCCAGCAGTGTCGCTAATGGCTACACCTTC,NA,11,TRBV6-1,TRBJ1-2,NA
CASSSERTEAFF,TGCGCCAGCAGCTCCGAGAGGACTGAAGCTTTCTTT,NA,12,TRBV5-1,TRBJ1-1,NA
CASQDTTNTEAFF,TGTGCCAGCCAAGACACCACTAACACTGAAGCTTTCTTT,NA,13,TRBV10-3,TRBJ1-1,NA
CASSMERGGANVLTF,TGCGCCAGCAGCATGGAGAGAGGTGGGGCCAACGTCCTGACTTTC,NA,15,TRBV5-1,TRBJ2-6,few
CASSSFSGSNTGELFF,TGTGCCAGCAGCTCCTTTAGCGGGAGCAACACCGGGGAGCTGTTTTTT,TRBD2,16,TRBV7-3,TRBJ2-2,many
CASSFLSSGTQETQYF,TGTGCCAGCAGCTTTCTCAGTAGCGGGACTCAAGAGACCCAGTACTTC,TRBD2,16,TRBV7-2,TRBJ2-5,NA
CASSPTGPQGVETQYF,TGTGCCAGCAGCCCAACCGGCCCGCAGGGTGTTGAGACCCAGTACTTC,NA,16,TRBV11-2,TRBJ2-5,many
CASQILGGKGLIQYF,TGTGCCAGCCAAATCTTAGGGGGCAAGGGTCTGATTCAGTACTTC,TRBD1,15,TRBV28,TRBJ2-4,many
CSVLPPQDRGLLGYTF,TGCAGCGTTCTCCCCCCGCAGGACAGGGGGCTACTGGGCTACACCTTC,TRBD1,16,TRBV29-1,TRBJ1-2,many
CASSIRTGLETQYF,TGTGCCAGCAGTATAAGGACAGGGCTGGAGACCCAGTACTTC,TRBD1,14,TRBV27,TRBJ2-5,NA
CASSHSGLGGSGELFF,TGTGCCAGCAGCCATTCGGGACTAGGAGGGTCCGGGGAGCTGTTTTTT,TRBD2,16,TRBV11-2,TRBJ2-2,many
CASSPPQGAWETQYF,TGTGCCAGCTCACCGCCACAGGGGGCTTGGGAGACCCAGTACTTC,TRBD1,15,TRBV18,TRBJ2-5,once
CASSLAQGRQGRNSPLHF,TGTGCCAGCAGCTTAGCTCAGGGGAGACAGGGGCGAAATTCACCCCTCCACTTT,TRBD1,18,TRBV7-2,TRBJ1-6,many
CASSLDFRLRTAEKLFF,TGTGCCAGCAGCTTAGATTTCAGGTTGCGGACAGCCGAAAAACTGTTTTTT,NA,17,TRBV11-2,TRBJ1-4,many
CASSQEGQLSANYGYTF,TGTGCCAGCAGCCAAGAGGGACAGCTATCAGCTAACTATGGCTACACCTTC,TRBD1,17,TRBV4-2,TRBJ1-2,NA
CASSGYRINTEAFF,TGTGCCAGCAGTGGATACAGGATCAACACTGAAGCTTTCTTT,NA,14,TRBV2,TRBJ1-1,many
CATWGGTGELFF,TGTGCCACCTGGGGAGGCACCGGGGAGCTGTTTTTT,NA,12,TRBV24-1,TRBJ2-2,few
CASTEPGLAGYEQYF,TGTGCCAGCACGGAACCGGGACTAGCGGGGTACGAGCAGTACTTC,TRBD2,15,TRBV6-1,TRBJ2-7,NA
CSVLDILNTEAFF,TGCAGCGTTTTGGATATATTGAACACTGAAGCTTTCTTT,NA,13,TRBV29-1,TRBJ1-1,few
CASSRRRTSTGELFF,TGTGCCAGCAGTAGGCGGCGGACGAGCACCGGGGAGCTGTTTTTT,NA,15,TRBV28,TRBJ2-2,NA
CATSGENTEAFF,TGTGCCACCAGTGGAGAAAACACTGAAGCTTTCTTT,NA,12,TRBV24-1,TRBJ1-1,NA
CAIRGQGYQGYTF,TGTGCCATCCGGGGACAGGGGTATCAAGGCTACACCTTC,TRBD1,13,TRBV6-1,TRBJ1-2,many
CASSSWDTLYEQYF,TGTGCCAGCAGCTCCTGGGACACCCTCTACGAGCAGTACTTC,NA,14,TRBV7-8,TRBJ2-7,few
CAGSLQGPTYEQYF,TGTGCCGGCAGCTTACAGGGGCCCACCTACGAGCAGTACTTC,TRBD1,14,TRBV7-2,TRBJ2-7,few
CATSQVSNTGELFF,TGTGCCACCAGTCAGGTGTCGAACACCGGGGAGCTGTTTTTT,NA,14,TRBV24-1,TRBJ2-2,NA
CASRISGGLGANVLTF,TGTGCCAGCAGGATTTCGGGGGGGCTTGGGGCCAACGTCCTGACTTTC,TRBD2,16,TRBV2,TRBJ2-6,many
CASSRGRQRSETQYF,TGTGCCAGCAGTAGGGGAAGACAGAGGTCAGAGACCCAGTACTTC,NA,15,TRBV6-1,TRBJ2-5,many
CASSFGGITEAFF,TGTGCCAGCAGTTTCGGGGGGATCACTGAAGCTTTCTTT,NA,13,TRBV28,TRBJ1-1,once
CASSASGELFF,TGTGCCAGCAGCGCGTCCGGGGAGCTGTTTTTT,NA,11,TRBV2,TRBJ2-2,many
CASSQPPGLAGVSSYEQYF,TGTGCCAGCAGCCAGCCTCCGGGACTAGCGGGTGTCAGCTCCTACGAGCAGTACTTC,TRBD2,19,TRBV4-2,TRBJ2-7,once
CASSYDRDNEKLFF,TGTGCCAGCAGCTACGACAGGGATAACGAAAAACTGTTTTTT,TRBD1,14,TRBV7-9,TRBJ1-4,many
CASSLYRPWGAGQPQHF,TGTGCCAGCAGTTTATATCGGCCGTGGGGCGCAGGACAGCCCCAGCATTTT,NA,17,TRBV28,TRBJ1-5,many
CASSPPNQETQYF,TGTGCCAGCAGCCCTCCTAATCAAGAGACCCAGTACTTC,NA,13,TRBV7-9,TRBJ2-5,many
CSARYSGKAGGELFF,TGCAGTGCTAGATATAGCGGGAAGGCGGGCGGGGAGCTGTTTTTT,TRBD2,15,TRBV20-1,TRBJ2-2,NA
CASSSSPGTGGFTDGYTF,TGTGCCAGCAGTTCCTCCCCCGGGACAGGGGGCTTTACTGATGGCTACACCTTC,TRBD1,18,TRBV27,TRBJ1-2,few